This record covers a single T cell receptor beta chain. Its antigen is unknown. The CDR3 contains 14 residues. V dropped 3 bases and J dropped 4 bases, with 15 bases sitting between them. Germline V gives CDR1 GTSNPN, CDR2 SVGIG (reference sequence). The sample is drawn from a study of cytomegalovirus exposure and HLA in healthy donors. Whole-study results and caveats: In a later analysis, V- and J-gene trimming of beta chains associated with a DCLRE1C missense variant, replicated independently. In the analysis, some V segments, TRBV6-2 and TRBV6-3 included, were excluded as indistinguishable. Presence/absence results assume similar sequencing depth per donor, which may not hold.

The PCR employed 60 Vbeta primers together with 13 Jbeta primers. Data came from immunoSEQ multiplex PCR; TCRdb stores just in-frame clones and leaves some out. Of some 84,000 clones in the sample, roughly 80% were seen once. Sequencing used PBMCs. The chain recombines TRBV30 with TRBJ1-1; D gene unclear. The receptor's source is a boy younger than 18 in good health and CMV-seronegative. The CDR3 protein is CAWSPTVAGTEAFF. The CDR3 nucleotides read TGTGCCTGGAGCCCCACAGTAGCGGGCACTGAAGCTTTCTTT. The full variable domain, with the rest looked up from reference TRBV30 and TRBJ1-1, is SQTIHQWPATLVQPVGSPLSLECTVEGTSNPNLYWYRQAAGRGLQLLFYSVGIGQISSEVPQNLSASRPQDRQFILSSKKLLLSDSGFYLCAWSPTVAGTEAFFGQGTRLTVV.